This T cell receptor (beta chain) was identified in a study of cytotoxic CD8 clonotypes in ibrutinib-treated CLL. Regarding the study as a whole: At baseline, clonality was higher than in age-matched healthy donors and correlated with CD8+ counts.

Sequencing was performed with immunoSEQ multiplex PCR; in TCRdb, only in-frame clones are kept and a portion is missing. The data contain approximately 45,000 clones, 50% to 75% of them singletons. Comments on this clone: Its antigen is unknown.

The sequence was collected from a human donor with chronic lymphocytic leukemia. The specimen was PBMCs, collected after 24 months of ibrutinib treatment.

The CDR3 sequence: CASSQRDRFSDTQYF. The DNA for the CDR3 is TGTGCCAGCAGCCAACGAGATAGATTTTCAGATACGCAGTATTTT. The chain employs TRBV4-2 and TRBJ2-3; D gene unclear. Germline CDR1 reads LGHNA; CDR2 reads YNFKEQ. This CDR3 is 15 amino acids long. The V and J ends lost 2 bases and 4 bases respectively, with 13 bases between them.